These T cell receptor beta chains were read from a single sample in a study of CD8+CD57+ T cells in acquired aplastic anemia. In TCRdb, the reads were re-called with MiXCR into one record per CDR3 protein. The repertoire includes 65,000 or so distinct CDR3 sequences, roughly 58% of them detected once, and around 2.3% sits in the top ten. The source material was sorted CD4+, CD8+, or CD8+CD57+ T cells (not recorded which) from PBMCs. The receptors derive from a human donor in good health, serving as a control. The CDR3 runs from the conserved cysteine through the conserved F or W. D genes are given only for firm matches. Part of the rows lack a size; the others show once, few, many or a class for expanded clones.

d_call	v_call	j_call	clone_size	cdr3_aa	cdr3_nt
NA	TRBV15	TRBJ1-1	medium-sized	CATSRLQGRTEAFF	TGTGCCACCAGCAGACTTCAGGGTAGGACTGAAGCTTTCTTT
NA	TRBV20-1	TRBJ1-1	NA	CSAVKDRGRSF	TGCAGTGCTGTGAAGGATCGGGGGCGATCCTTT
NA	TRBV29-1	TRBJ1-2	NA	CSVVGRVHGYTF	TGCAGCGTTGTTGGGAGGGTGCATGGCTACACCTTC
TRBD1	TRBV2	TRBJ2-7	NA	CASRRSGTASYEQYF	TGTGCCAGCAGACGATCCGGGACAGCCTCCTACGAGCAGTACTTC
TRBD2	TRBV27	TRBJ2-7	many	CASSSGLAGASYEQYF	TGTGCCAGCAGTTCGGGACTAGCGGGAGCATCCTACGAGCAGTACTTC
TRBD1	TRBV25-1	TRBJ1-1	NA	CASSDDRATGTEAFF	TGTGCCAGCAGTGACGACAGGGCGACGGGCACTGAAGCTTTCTTT
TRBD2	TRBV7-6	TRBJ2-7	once	CASRHGLAGAKQYF	TGTGCCAGCAGACATGGACTAGCGGGAGCGAAGCAGTACTTC
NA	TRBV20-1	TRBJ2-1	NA	CSASSLGGGHYNEQFF	TGCAGTGCTAGTTCCCTTGGAGGGGGGCACTACAATGAGCAGTTCTTC
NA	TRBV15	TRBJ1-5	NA	CATSRGVQRQHF	TGTGCCACCAGCAGAGGTGTTCAACGCCAGCATTTT
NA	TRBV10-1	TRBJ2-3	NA	CASSESPGGLRNTDTQYF	TGCGCCAGCAGTGAGTCGCCGGGGGGCCTGCGGAACACAGATACGCAGTATTTT
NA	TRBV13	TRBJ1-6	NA	CASSRDRLSSPLHF	TGTGCCAGCAGCCGGGACCGTCTGAGTTCACCCCTCCACTTT
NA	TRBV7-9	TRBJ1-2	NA	CASSFDFSGAEGYTF	TGTGCCAGCAGCTTTGATTTTTCAGGGGCGGAGGGCTACACCTTC
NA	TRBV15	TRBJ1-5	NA	CATSRRQRSNQPQHF	TGTGCCACCAGCCGAAGACAGAGAAGCAATCAGCCCCAGCATTTT
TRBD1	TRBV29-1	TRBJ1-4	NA	CSVARTGMNEKLFF	TGCAGCGTCGCCCGGACAGGGATGAATGAAAAACTGTTTTTT
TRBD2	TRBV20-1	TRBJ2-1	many	CSANPGLAGEGTYNEQFF	TGCAGTGCTAATCCGGGACTAGCGGGAGAGGGGACCTACAATGAGCAGTTCTTC
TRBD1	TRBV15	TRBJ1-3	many	CATSIDGTGGNTIYF	TGTGCCACCAGCATCGACGGGACAGGGGGAAACACCATATATTTT
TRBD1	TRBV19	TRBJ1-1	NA	CASSIAGQVNTEAFF	TGTGCCAGTAGTATCGCGGGACAGGTAAACACTGAAGCTTTCTTT
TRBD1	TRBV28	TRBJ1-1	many	CASSFRQGVGEAFF	TGTGCCAGCAGTTTCAGGCAGGGGGTGGGTGAAGCTTTCTTT
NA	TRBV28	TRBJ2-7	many	CASSFEGMTYEQYF	TGTGCCAGCAGTTTTGAAGGAATGACCTACGAGCAGTACTTC
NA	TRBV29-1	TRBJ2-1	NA	CSVGTGSYNEQFF	TGCAGCGTAGGGACTGGCTCCTACAATGAGCAGTTCTTC
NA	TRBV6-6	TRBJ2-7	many	CASSYRGEQYF	TGTGCCAGCAGTTACCGGGGCGAGCAGTACTTC
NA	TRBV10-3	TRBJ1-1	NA	CAISETSGTGVEAFF	TGTGCCATCAGTGAGACCTCCGGCACAGGCGTTGAAGCTTTCTTT
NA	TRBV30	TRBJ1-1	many	CARDAEAFF	TGTGCCCGGGACGCTGAAGCTTTCTTT
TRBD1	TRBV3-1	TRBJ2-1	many	CASSLHGTGDFDEQFF	TGTGCCAGCAGCCTCCACGGGACAGGGGACTTCGATGAGCAGTTCTTC
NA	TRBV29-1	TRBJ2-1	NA	CSVGDGAPYNEQFF	TGCAGCGTCGGCGACGGAGCCCCCTACAATGAGCAGTTCTTC
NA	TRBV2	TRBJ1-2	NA	CASSDVEQLYGYTF	TGTGCCAGCAGTGATGTTGAGCAGCTCTATGGCTACACCTTC
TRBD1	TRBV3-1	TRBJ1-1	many	CASRAGGYTEAFF	TGTGCCAGCAGGGCAGGGGGTTACACTGAAGCTTTCTTT
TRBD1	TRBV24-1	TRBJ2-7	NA	CATSAGTGGPDYEQYF	TGTGCCACCAGTGCCGGGACAGGGGGCCCCGACTACGAGCAGTACTTC
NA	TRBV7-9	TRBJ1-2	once	CASSSGTLYGYTF	TGTGCCAGCAGCTCCGGGACACTCTATGGCTACACCTTC
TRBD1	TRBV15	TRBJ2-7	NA	CATSREQGRAGRRYEQYF	TGTGCCACCAGCAGAGAACAGGGGCGGGCAGGGCGAAGGTACGAGCAGTACTTC
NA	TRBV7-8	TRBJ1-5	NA	CASSLGAGPGQPQHF	TGTGCCAGCAGCTTAGGGGCAGGGCCAGGTCAGCCCCAGCATTTT
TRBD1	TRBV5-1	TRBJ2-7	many	CASSYPGGQGHEQYF	TGCGCCAGCAGTTACCCGGGGGGACAGGGTCACGAGCAGTACTTC
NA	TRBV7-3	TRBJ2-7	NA	CASSQVVGGYEQYF	TGTGCCAGCAGCCAAGTCGTGGGGGGCTACGAGCAGTACTTC
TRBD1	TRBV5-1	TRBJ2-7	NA	CASSLWLQSDRDFFPEQYF	TGCGCCAGCAGCTTATGGTTGCAGTCGGACAGGGATTTTTTTCCCGAGCAGTACTTC
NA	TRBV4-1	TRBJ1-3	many	CASSQVGNTIYF	TGCGCCAGCAGCCAAGTAGGCAACACCATATATTTT
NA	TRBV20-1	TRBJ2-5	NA	CSASSLSRETQYF	TGCAGTGCCAGCAGCCTATCTAGGGAGACCCAGTACTTC
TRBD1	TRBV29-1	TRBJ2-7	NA	CSVARDRHYEQYF	TGCAGCGTGGCTCGGGACAGACACTACGAGCAGTACTTC
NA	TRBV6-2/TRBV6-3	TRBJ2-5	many	CASSYLMDPEYF	TGTGCCAGCAGTTATCTAATGGATCCGGAGTACTTC
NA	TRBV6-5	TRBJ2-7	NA	CASSYRVGPSYEQYF	TGTGCCAGCAGTTACCGGGTGGGTCCGTCCTACGAGCAGTACTTC
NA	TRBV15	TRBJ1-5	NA	CATSSVRDVNQPQHF	TGTGCCACCAGTTCTGTGAGGGATGTCAATCAGCCCCAGCATTTT
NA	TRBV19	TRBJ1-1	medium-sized	CASSIGSRAEAFF	TGTGCCAGTAGTATTGGTAGTAGGGCTGAAGCTTTCTTT
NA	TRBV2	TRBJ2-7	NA	CASSEAGVAAYEQYF	TGTGCCAGCAGTGAGGCCGGGGTGGCAGCTTACGAGCAGTACTTC
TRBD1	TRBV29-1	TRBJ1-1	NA	CSVVQGTGEAFF	TGCAGCGTTGTACAGGGGACGGGTGAAGCTTTCTTT
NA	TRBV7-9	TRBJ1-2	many	CASRLKGAENGYTF	TGTGCCAGCAGACTCAAAGGGGCCGAAAATGGCTACACCTTC
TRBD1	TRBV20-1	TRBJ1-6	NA	CSARDGQGTYNSPLHF	TGCAGTGCTAGAGATGGACAGGGAACCTATAATTCACCCCTCCACTTT
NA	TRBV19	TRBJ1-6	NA	CASSITSNSPLHF	TGTGCCAGTAGCATCACAAGTAATTCACCCCTCCACTTT
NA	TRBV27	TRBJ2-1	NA	CASSLWGNEQFF	TGTGCCAGCAGTTTATGGGGCAATGAGCAGTTCTTC
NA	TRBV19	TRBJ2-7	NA	CASSPQGYEQYF	TGTGCCAGTAGTCCCCAGGGCTACGAGCAGTACTTC
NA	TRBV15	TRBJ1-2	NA	CATSRGRADYGYTF	TGTGCCACCAGCAGGGGGCGAGCTGACTATGGCTACACCTTC
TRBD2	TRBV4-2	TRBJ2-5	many	CASSHGLAGEGEETQYF	TGTGCCAGCAGCCATGGACTAGCGGGAGAAGGGGAAGAGACCCAGTACTTC
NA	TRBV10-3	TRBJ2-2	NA	CAISDPRGGNTGELFF	TGTGCCATCAGTGACCCGAGGGGGGGAAACACCGGGGAGCTGTTTTTT
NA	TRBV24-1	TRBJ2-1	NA	CATSESYNEQFF	TGTGCCACCAGTGAATCCTACAATGAGCAGTTCTTC
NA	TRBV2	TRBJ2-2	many	CANRDSKITDTGELFF	TGTGCCAACCGGGACTCTAAGATAACCGACACCGGGGAGCTGTTTTTT
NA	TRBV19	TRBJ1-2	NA	CASSPKGVYGYTF	TGTGCCAGTAGCCCAAAGGGCGTTTATGGCTACACCTTC
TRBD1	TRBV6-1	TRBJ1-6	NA	CASSSDSTKGQVPHF	TGTGCCAGCAGCTCCGATTCCACAAAGGGACAGGTTCCCCACTTT
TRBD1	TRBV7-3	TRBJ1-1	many	CASSLRQGGSTEAFF	TGTGCCAGCAGCCTCCGACAGGGAGGTAGCACTGAAGCTTTCTTT
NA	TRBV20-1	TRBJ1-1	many	CSAPVRTPEAFF	TGCAGTGCTCCCGTCCGGACACCCGAAGCTTTCTTT
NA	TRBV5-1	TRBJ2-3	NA	CASSLVVAPGTQYF	TGCGCCAGCAGCTTGGTCGTAGCCCCAGGGACGCAGTATTTT
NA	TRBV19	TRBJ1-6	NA	CASRPGHYNSPLHF	TGTGCCAGTAGACCGGGACACTATAATTCACCCCTCCACTTT
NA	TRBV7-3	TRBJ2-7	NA	CASSLSRTLAYEQYF	TGTGCCAGCAGCTTATCACGGACCCTAGCCTACGAGCAGTACTTC